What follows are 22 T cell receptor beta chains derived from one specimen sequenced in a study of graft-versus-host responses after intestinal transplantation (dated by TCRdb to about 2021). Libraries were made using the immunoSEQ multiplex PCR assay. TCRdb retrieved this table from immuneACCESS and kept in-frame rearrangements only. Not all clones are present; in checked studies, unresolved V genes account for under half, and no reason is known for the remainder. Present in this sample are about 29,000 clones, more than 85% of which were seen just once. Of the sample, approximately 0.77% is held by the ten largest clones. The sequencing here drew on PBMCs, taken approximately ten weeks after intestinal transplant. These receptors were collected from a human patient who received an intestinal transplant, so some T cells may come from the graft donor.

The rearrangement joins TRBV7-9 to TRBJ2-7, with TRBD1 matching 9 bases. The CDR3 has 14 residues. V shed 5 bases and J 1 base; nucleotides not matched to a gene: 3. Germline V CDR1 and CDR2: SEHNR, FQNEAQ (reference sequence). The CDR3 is CASSTGGASYEQYF. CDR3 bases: TGTGCCAGCAGCACAGGGGGCGCTTCCTACGAGCAGTACTTC.

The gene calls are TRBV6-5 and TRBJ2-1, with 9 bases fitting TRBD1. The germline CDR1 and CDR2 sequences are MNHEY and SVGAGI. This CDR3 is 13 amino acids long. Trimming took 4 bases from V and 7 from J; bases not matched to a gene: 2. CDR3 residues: CASSLQGANEQFF. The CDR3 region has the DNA TGTGCCAGCAGTTTACAGGGGGCAAATGAGCAGTTCTTC.

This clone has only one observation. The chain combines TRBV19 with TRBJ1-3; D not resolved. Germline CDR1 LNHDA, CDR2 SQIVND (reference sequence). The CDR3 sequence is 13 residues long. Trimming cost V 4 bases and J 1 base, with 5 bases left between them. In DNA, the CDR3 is TGTGCCAGTAGTACAGGATCTGGAAACACCATATATTTT. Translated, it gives CASSTGSGNTIYF.

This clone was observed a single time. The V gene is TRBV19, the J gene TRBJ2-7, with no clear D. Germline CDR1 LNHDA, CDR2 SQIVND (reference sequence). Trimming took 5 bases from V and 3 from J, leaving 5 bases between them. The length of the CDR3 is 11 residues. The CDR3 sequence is CASSLGYEQYF. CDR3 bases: TGTGCCAGTAGTCTGGGCTACGAGCAGTACTTC.

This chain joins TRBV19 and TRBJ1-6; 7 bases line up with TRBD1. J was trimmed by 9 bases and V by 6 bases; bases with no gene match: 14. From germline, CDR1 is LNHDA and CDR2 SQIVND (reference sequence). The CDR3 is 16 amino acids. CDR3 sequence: CASRDRFRQLGSPLHF. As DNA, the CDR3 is TGTGCCAGTAGGGACAGGTTCCGCCAACTGGGTTCACCCCTCCACTTT.

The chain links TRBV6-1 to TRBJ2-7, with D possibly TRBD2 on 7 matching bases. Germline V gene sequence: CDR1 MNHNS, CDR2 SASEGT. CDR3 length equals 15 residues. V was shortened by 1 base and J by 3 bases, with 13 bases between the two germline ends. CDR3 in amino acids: CASSEEGGIFYEQYF. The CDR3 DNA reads TGTGCCAGCAGTGAAGAGGGGGGGATCTTCTACGAGCAGTACTTC.

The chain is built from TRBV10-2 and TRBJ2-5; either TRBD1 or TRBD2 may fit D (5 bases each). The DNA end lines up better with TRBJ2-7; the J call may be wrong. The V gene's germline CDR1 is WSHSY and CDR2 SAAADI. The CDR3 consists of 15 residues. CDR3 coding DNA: TGCGCCAGCAGTGAGGTCGGGGCACCCGCTTACGAGCAGTACTTC. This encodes CASSEVGAPAYEQYF.

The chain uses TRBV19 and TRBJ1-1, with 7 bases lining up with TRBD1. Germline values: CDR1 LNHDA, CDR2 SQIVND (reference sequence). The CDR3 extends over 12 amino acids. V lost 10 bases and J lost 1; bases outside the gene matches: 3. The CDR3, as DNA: TGTGCCACCGACAGGGAGAACACTGAAGCTTTCTTT. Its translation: CATDRENTEAFF.

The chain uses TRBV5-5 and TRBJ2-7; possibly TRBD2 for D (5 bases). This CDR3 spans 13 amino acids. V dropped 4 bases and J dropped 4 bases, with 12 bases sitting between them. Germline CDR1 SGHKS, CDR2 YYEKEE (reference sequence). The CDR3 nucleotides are TGTGCCAGCAGCCCGGAGGTCGGGTACGAGCAGTACTTC. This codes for CASSPEVGYEQYF.

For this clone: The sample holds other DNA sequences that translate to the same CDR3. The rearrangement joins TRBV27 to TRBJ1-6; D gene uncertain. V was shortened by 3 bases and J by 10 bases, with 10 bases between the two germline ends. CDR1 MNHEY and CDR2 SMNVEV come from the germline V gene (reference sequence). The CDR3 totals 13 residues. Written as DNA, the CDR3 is TGTGCCAGCAGTTTGGCAGGCGGATCACCCCTCCACTTT. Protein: CASSLAGGSPLHF.

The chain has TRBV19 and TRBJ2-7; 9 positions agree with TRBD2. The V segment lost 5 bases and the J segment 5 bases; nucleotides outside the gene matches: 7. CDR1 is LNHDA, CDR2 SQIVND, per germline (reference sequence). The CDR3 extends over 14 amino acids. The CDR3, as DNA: TGTGCCAGTAGTTGGCTAGCGGGACTAAACGAGCAGTACTTC. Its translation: CASSWLAGLNEQYF.

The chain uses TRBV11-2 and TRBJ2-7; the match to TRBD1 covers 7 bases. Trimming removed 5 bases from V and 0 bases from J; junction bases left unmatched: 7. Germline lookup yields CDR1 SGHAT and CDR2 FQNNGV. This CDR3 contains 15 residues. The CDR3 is CASSGTGTVSYEQYF. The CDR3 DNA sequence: TGTGCCAGCAGCGGGACCGGGACAGTCTCCTACGAGCAGTACTTC. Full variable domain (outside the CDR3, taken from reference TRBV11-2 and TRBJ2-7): EAGVAQSPRYKIIEKRQSVAFWCNPISGHATLYWYQQILGQGPKLLIQFQNNGVVDDSQLPKDRFSAERLKGVDSTLKIQPAKLEDSAVYLCASSGTGTVSYEQYFGPGTRLTVT.

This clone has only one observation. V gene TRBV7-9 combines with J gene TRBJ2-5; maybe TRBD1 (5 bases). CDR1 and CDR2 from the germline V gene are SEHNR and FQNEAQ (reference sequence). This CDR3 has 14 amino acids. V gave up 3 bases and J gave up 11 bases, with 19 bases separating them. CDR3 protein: CASSFSPGSKEQYF. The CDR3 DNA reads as TGTGCCAGCAGCTTTTCGCCAGGGTCAAAAGAGCAGTACTTC.

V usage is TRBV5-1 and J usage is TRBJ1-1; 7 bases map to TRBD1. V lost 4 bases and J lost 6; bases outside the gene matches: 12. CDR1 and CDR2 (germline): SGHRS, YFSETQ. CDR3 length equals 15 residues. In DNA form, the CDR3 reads TGCGCCAGCAGCGCCGAGGGGGCAGGGGTTTCTGAAGCTTTCTTT. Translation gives CASSAEGAGVSEAFF.

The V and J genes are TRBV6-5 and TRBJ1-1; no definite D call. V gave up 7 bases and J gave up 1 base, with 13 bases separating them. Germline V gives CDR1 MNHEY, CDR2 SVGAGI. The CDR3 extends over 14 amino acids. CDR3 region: CASTSSHGNTEAFF. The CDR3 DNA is TGTGCCAGCACGTCCAGTCATGGGAACACTGAAGCTTTCTTT.

The CDR3 protein is CASSYTTSAPNTGELFF. The DNA for the CDR3 is TGTGCCAGCAGCTACACAACTAGCGCCCCGAACACCGGGGAGCTGTTTTTT. This sequence joins TRBV2 and TRBJ2-2; 7 nucleotides agree with TRBD2. Germline V CDR1 and CDR2: SNHLY, FYNNEI. With 6 bases clipped from V and 0 bases from J, the junction kept 10 bases outside the gene matches. This CDR3 region has 17 residues.

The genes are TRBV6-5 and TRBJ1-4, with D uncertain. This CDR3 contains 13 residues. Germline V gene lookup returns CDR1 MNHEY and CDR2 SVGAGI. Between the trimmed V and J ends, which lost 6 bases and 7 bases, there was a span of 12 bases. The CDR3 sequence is CASSQELSEKLFF. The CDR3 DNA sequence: TGTGCCAGCAGCCAGGAGTTGAGTGAAAAACTGTTTTTT.

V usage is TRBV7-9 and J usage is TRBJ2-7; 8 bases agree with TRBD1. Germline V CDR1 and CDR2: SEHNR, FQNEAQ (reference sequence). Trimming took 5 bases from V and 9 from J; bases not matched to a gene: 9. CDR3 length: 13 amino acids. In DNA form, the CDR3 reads TGTGCCAGCAGCAAAGGGACAGGCCCCGGGCAGTACTTC. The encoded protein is CASSKGTGPGQYF.

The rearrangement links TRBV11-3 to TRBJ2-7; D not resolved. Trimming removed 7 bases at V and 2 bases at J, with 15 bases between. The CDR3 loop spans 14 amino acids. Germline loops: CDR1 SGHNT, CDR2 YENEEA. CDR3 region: CASTLRGNPYEQYF. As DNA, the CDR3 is TGTGCCAGCACCCTCCGAGGAAACCCCTACGAGCAGTACTTC. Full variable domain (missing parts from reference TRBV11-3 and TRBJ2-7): EAGVVQSPRYKIIEKKQPVAFWCNPISGHNTLYWYLQNLGQGPELLIRYENEEAVDDSQLPKDRFSAERLKGVDSTLKIQPAELGDSAVYLCASTLRGNPYEQYFGPGTRLTVT.

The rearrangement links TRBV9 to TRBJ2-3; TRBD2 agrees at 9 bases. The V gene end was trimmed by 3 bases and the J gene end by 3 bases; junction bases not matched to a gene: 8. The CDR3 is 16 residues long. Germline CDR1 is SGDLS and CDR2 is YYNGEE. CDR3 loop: CASSAHPSGGTDTQYF. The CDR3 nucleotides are TGTGCCAGCAGCGCCCACCCCAGCGGGGGGACAGATACGCAGTATTTT.

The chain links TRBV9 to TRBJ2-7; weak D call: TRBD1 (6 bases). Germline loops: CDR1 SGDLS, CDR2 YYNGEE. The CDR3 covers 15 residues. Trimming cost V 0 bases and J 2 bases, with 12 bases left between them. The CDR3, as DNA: TGTGCCAGCAGCGTAGGGGTGGGGGACACCTACGAGCAGTACTTC. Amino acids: CASSVGVGDTYEQYF.

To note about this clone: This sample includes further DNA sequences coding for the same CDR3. CDR3 DNA: TGTGCCAGCAGTTACTTGGGAACTGAAGCTTTCTTT. Its translation is CASSYLGTEAFF. The chain combines TRBV6-5 with TRBJ1-1; D call uncertain. The V gene's germline CDR1 is MNHEY and CDR2 SVGAGI. V was clipped by 1 base and J by 5 bases, with 5 bases between them. This CDR3 is 12 amino acids long.